Many counts were recorded for the clone carrying this T cell receptor beta chain. The target antigen is unknown. This record comes from a study of T cells in Graves' hyperthyroidism and ophthalmopathy. Notes on the study in general: Most clonotypes that expanded in the thyroid above 0.001 also showed up in blood. By a 13 V-J model, ophthalmopathy was set apart from stable hyperthyroidism.

Trimming pared 1 base from V and 5 bases from J, leaving 9 bases between. Germline V gene lookup returns CDR1 SGDLS and CDR2 YYNGEE. This CDR3 spans 13 amino acids. Using RNA transcripts as the source, TCR beta CDR3 regions were amplified. First-round RT-PCR targeting the TCR CDR3 was performed with the HTBI primer set. TCRdb re-called the multiplex PCR reads with MiXCR, one entry per CDR3 protein. The sample yields around 97,000 distinct CDR3 sequences, roughly 47% seen once. This receptor was taken from a man aged 35 to 55 with Graves' hyperthyroidism. J is TRBJ1-1 and V is TRBV9, with D possibly being TRBD1 (6 bases). The sequencing input was blood. The CDR3 reads CASSVTGKTEAFF. CDR3 nucleotides: TGTGCCAGCAGCGTAACAGGGAAAACTGAAGCTTTCTTT.